This entry lists 13 T cell receptor beta chains sequenced from one sample in a study of cytomegalovirus exposure and HLA in healthy donors. Vbeta (60) and Jbeta (13) primers were used in the PCR. Profiling relied on immunoSEQ multiplex PCR, and the TCRdb table lists in-frame clones only, not all of them. This sample has some 120,000 clones, with approximately 78% found just once. The sequenced sample was PBMCs. The source is a woman in her 30s in good health and CMV-seronegative.

The chain links TRBV5-1 to TRBJ1-3, with D perhaps matching TRBD1 (6 bases). The CDR3 totals 14 residues. CDR1 SGHRS and CDR2 YFSETQ come from the germline V gene. V lost 4 bases, J lost 5 bases, and 13 bases lay in between. The chain's CDR3 is CASSPQGTRNTIYF. DNA for the CDR3: TGCGCCAGCAGCCCACAGGGTACTCGAAACACCATATATTTT.

This clone was seen once. This chain connects TRBV6-5 to TRBJ2-7, with 14 positions matching TRBD2. The CDR3 consists of 15 residues. Looked up from germline, CDR1 is MNHEY and CDR2 is SVGAGI. Trimming at V came to 6 bases and at J to 7 bases, leaving 8 bases not matched to a gene. The CDR3 reads CASSLGTSGSREQYF. DNA of the CDR3: TGTGCCAGCAGCCTCGGGACTAGCGGGAGTAGGGAGCAGTACTTC.

This clone was recorded a few times. The chain is built from TRBV9 and TRBJ2-7, with D tentatively TRBD1 (6 bases). Trimming took off 0 bases at V and 7 bases at J, with 17 bases between the two ends. The CDR3 is 15 residues long. Germline values: CDR1 SGDLS, CDR2 YYNGEE. The DNA for the CDR3 is TGTGCCAGCAGCGTAGATGGGACACCCCGTGGAGAGCAGTACTTC. This codes for CASSVDGTPRGEQYF.

CDR3 sequence reads: CASTVGTGAPFYTF. In nucleotides, the CDR3 is TGTGCCAGCACTGTCGGGACAGGGGCTCCATTCTACACCTTC. The chain joins TRBV6-1 to TRBJ1-2; TRBD1 matches at 10 bases. This CDR3 is built from 14 residues. V lost 7 bases to trimming and J lost 10 bases; unmatched junction nucleotides: 12. Germline CDR1 reads MNHNS; CDR2 reads SASEGT.

The chain employs TRBV28 and TRBJ2-3; maybe TRBD2 (5 bases). Germline assignment: CDR1 MDHEN and CDR2 SYDVKM. This CDR3 is 15 amino acids long. The V and J ends lost 6 bases and 2 bases respectively, with 15 bases between them. As DNA, the CDR3 is TGTGCCAGCAGCTCGGGGAAGGATCCCACAGATACGCAGTATTTT. Translating it yields CASSSGKDPTDTQYF.

This clone turned up a few times. The chain links TRBV19 to TRBJ2-3; 8 bases are shared with TRBD2. Trimming cost V 2 bases and J 4 bases; bases outside gene matches: 11. Germline CDR1 reads LNHDA; CDR2 reads SQIVND (reference sequence). The CDR3 spans 17 residues. The CDR3 spells CASSIPQGRGEPDTQYF. DNA for the CDR3: TGTGCCAGTAGTATACCCCAGGGGCGGGGGGAGCCAGATACGCAGTATTTT. Full variable domain (rest looked up from reference TRBV19 and TRBJ2-3): DGGITQSPKYLFRKEGQNVTLSCEQNLNHDAMYWYRQDPGQGLRLIYYSQIVNDFQKGDIAEGYSVSREKKESFPLTVTSAQKNPTAFYLCASSIPQGRGEPDTQYFGPGTRLTVL.

This clone was seen just once. One end of the junction does not line up with germline, which may come from a read error. J is TRBJ2-1 and V is TRBV7-7; 8 nucleotides line up with TRBD1. Germline V gives CDR1 SSHAT, CDR2 FNYEAQ (reference sequence). This CDR3 contains 16 residues. DNA of the CDR3: TGTGCTAGCAGCTTAGATGGGACAGGTGGATACAATGAGCAGTTCTTC. It encodes CASSLDGTGGYNEQFF.

The chain uses TRBV5-1 and TRBJ2-3, with 9 positions matching TRBD2. Germline trimming cut 0 bases from V and 6 bases from J; bases unmatched to any gene: 8. Germline loops: CDR1 SGHRS, CDR2 YFSETQ. This CDR3 has 16 residues. The CDR3 region has the DNA TGCGCCAGCAGCTTGGTTGGTAGCGGGGGTGCTGATACGCAGTATTTT. Its protein product is CASSLVGSGGADTQYF.

Here the CDR3 DNA reads TGTGCCTGTGACAGGTTTGTTGAAGCTTTCTTT. It encodes CACDRFVEAFF. This sequence joins TRBV30 and TRBJ1-1, with D perhaps TRBD1 (6 bases). The CDR3 sequence is 11 residues long. With 6 bases removed from V and 7 bases from J, the gap between germline ends came to 12 bases. Germline loops: CDR1 GTSNPN, CDR2 SVGIG (reference sequence).

The V and J genes are TRBV7-2 and TRBJ1-5; D perhaps matches TRBD1 (5 bases). V was shortened by 0 bases and J by 7 bases, with 10 bases between the two germline ends. The CDR3 is 14 residues long. The germline gives CDR1 SGHTA, CDR2 FQGNSA. The CDR3 here is CASSLARGGQPQHF. CDR3 coding DNA: TGTGCCAGCAGCTTAGCCCGGGGGGGACAGCCCCAGCATTTT.

The J gene is TRBJ2-5, the V gene TRBV7-9; 8 bases agree with TRBD2. The CDR3 runs 15 residues. V dropped 3 bases and J dropped 2; count of bases not matched to a gene: 5. Germline V CDR1 and CDR2: SEHNR, FQNEAQ (reference sequence). The CDR3 region is CASSFPRGGQETQYF. The CDR3 nucleotides read TGTGCCAGCAGCTTTCCACGGGGGGGTCAAGAGACCCAGTACTTC.

This rearrangement joins TRBV5-1 to TRBJ1-5; D remains unclear. CDR1 and CDR2 from the germline V gene are SGHRS and YFSETQ. The CDR3 spans 13 residues. V gave up 0 bases and J gave up 3 bases, with 4 bases separating them. DNA for the CDR3: TGCGCCAGCAGCTTGGGGCTCAATCAGCCCCAGCATTTT. Protein product: CASSLGLNQPQHF. Complete variable domain (other parts from reference TRBV5-1 and TRBJ1-5): KAGVTQTPRYLIKTRGQQVTLSCSPISGHRSVSWYQQTPGQGLQFLFEYFSETQRNKGNFPGRFSGRQFSNSRSEMNVSTLELGDSALYLCASSLGLNQPQHFGDGTRLSIL.

This clone has only a few counts. CDR3 region: CASSFKGGKNEKLFF. The DNA of the CDR3 is TGCGCCAGCAGCTTCAAGGGGGGGAAAAATGAAAAACTGTTTTTT. The V call is TRBV5-1, the J call TRBJ1-4, with a tentative D call TRBD1 (6 bases). V was cut by 2 bases and J by 5 bases, with 13 bases left in between. The CDR3 consists of 15 residues. Germline-derived CDR1 and CDR2 are SGHRS and YFSETQ.